This TCR beta chain was captured by sequencing in a study of CD8+ T cells in alopecia areata. Whole-study context: It was oral tofacitinib, at 5 to 10 mg twice daily, that treated patients received.

Trimming shortened V by 4 bases and J by 0 bases, and 7 bases separated the two germline ends. This CDR3 spans 14 amino acids. Germline lookup yields CDR1 SGHDN and CDR2 FVKESK. Isolated RNA was reverse transcribed into cDNA used as the sequencing template. Produced via immunoSEQ multiplex PCR; TCRdb's table is partial and in-frame only. The data show 150,000 to 200,000 clones, roughly 66% seen once. General study points: Scalp samples also contribute reads from the resident alphabeta T cells found in normal skin. For lesional scalp, especially alopecia totalis/universalis, clonality was higher than in normal scalp. Patients shared TCRs less clearly than mice did, possibly owing to HLA.

In regard to this clone: Its antigen is unknown.

The origin of this receptor is a human donor with alopecia areata. The chain joins TRBV14 to TRBJ1-3; D not resolved. Sample: CD8+ T cells sorted from blood, taken at week 0. In nucleotides, the CDR3 is TGTGCCAGCAGCCCAGGCCTCTCTGGAAACACCATATATTTT. This sequence encodes CASSPGLSGNTIYF.